The clone carrying this T cell receptor (beta chain) was picked up many times. This sample was included in a study of T cells in Graves' hyperthyroidism and ophthalmopathy. Patients with uncontrolled infections, other autoimmune diseases, pregnancy or lactation were excluded. TCR beta CDR3 sequences were amplified from RNA transcripts. HTBI primers were the set used in a first-round RT-PCR of the TCR CDR3. MiXCR was run by TCRdb on the multiplex PCR reads, yielding one entry per CDR3 protein. This sample yields almost 250,000 distinct CDR3 sequences, of which roughly a quarter are seen a single time; roughly a third belongs to the top ten. Trimming stripped 1 base from V and 1 base from J, with 6 bases between. The CDR3 has 14 residues.

The sequenced sample was blood. The origin of this receptor is a middle-aged woman with Graves' ophthalmopathy. The rearrangement joins TRBV12-3 or TRBV12-4 to TRBJ2-3; D might be TRBD1 or TRBD2, each matching 5 bases. CDR3: CASSLGDRTDTQYF. The CDR3 DNA sequence: TGTGCCAGCAGTTTAGGGGACCGCACAGATACGCAGTATTTT.